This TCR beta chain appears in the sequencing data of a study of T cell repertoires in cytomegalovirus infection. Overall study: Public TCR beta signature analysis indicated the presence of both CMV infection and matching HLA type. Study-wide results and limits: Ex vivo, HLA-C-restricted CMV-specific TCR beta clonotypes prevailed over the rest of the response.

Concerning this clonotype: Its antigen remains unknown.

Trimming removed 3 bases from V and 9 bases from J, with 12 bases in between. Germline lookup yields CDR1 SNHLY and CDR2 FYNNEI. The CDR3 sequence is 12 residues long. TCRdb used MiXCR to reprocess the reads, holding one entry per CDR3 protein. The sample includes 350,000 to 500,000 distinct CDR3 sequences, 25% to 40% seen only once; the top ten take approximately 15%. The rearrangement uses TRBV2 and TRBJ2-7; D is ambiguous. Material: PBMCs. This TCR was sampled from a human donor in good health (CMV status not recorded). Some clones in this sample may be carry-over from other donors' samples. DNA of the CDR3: TGTGCCAGCAGTGATCAGCCCCTGGGGCAGTACTTC. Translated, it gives CASSDQPLGQYF. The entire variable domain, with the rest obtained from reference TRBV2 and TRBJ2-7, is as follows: EPEVTQTPSHQVTQMGQEVILRCVPISNHLYFYWYRQILGQKVEFLVSFYNNEISEKSEIFDDQFSVERPDGSNFTLKIRSTKLEDSAMYFCASSDQPLGQYFGPGTRLTVT.